One and the same sample provided the 25 T cell receptor beta chains below, sequenced in a study of OX40 agonist ivuxolimab in advanced cancers. Clones were sequenced by immunoSEQ multiplex PCR, and TCRdb holds only the in-frame ones, with some missing. This table has about 53,000 clones, about 85% appearing once. Material: CD4+ or CD8+ T cells sorted from blood, obtained in a trial of the OX40 agonist ivuxolimab. All receptors come from an adult with an advanced solid tumor such as melanoma, head and neck, liver or kidney cancer.

V gene TRBV7-2 combines with J gene TRBJ1-2; D is ambiguous. Germline V gene sequence: CDR1 SGHTA, CDR2 FQGNSA. There are 13 residues in the CDR3. Trimming removed 2 bases at V and 4 bases at J, with 8 bases between. CDR3 residues: CASSLWTSYGYTF. DNA of the CDR3: TGTGCCAGCAGCTTATGGACCTCCTATGGCTACACCTTC.

The chain employs TRBV4-1 and TRBJ1-1, with D possibly being TRBD1 (6 bases). The V and J ends lost 4 bases and 8 bases respectively, with 17 bases between them. This CDR3 has 14 residues. Germline CDR1 MGHRA, CDR2 YSYEKL. As DNA, the CDR3 is TGCGCCAGCAGCCTACTGCAGGGGACCTTCGAAGCTTTCTTT. This sequence encodes CASSLLQGTFEAFF.

The genes are TRBV27 and TRBJ1-4; 8 bases align to TRBD1. V was clipped by 2 bases and J by 8 bases; unmatched bases: 16. In germline, CDR1 is MNHEY, CDR2 SMNVEV (reference sequence). The CDR3 is made up of 18 amino acids. CDR3 sequence (DNA): TGTGCCAGCAGTTTAAGACCCACAGGGGGGACGGTGGGGGAAAAACTGTTTTTT. This sequence encodes CASSLRPTGGTVGEKLFF.

This chain connects TRBV7-3 to TRBJ2-2; tentative D call: TRBD2 (5 bases). Trimming pared 6 bases from V and 4 bases from J, leaving 12 bases between. The germline V gene encodes CDR1 SGHTA and CDR2 FQGTGA. This CDR3 spans 14 amino acids. In DNA form, the CDR3 reads TGTGCCAGCAGGCCGAGGGTGGGCACCGGGGAGCTGTTTTTT. Its translation: CASRPRVGTGELFF. Complete variable domain (other parts from reference TRBV7-3 and TRBJ2-2): GAGVSQTPSNKVTEKGKYVELRCDPISGHTALYWYRQSLGQGPEFLIYFQGTGAADDSGLPNDRFFAVRPEGSVSTLKIQRTERGDSAVYLCASRPRVGTGELFFGEGSRLTVL.

This chain's CDR3 is CASSPLGRARADTQYF. In DNA, the CDR3 is TGTGCCAGCTCACCATTGGGCAGAGCGCGAGCAGATACGCAGTATTTT. V gene TRBV18 combines with J gene TRBJ2-3; D is ambiguous. V lost 2 bases and J 4 bases, leaving 16 bases between the germline ends. CDR3 size: 16 residues. Looked up from germline, CDR1 is KGHSH and CDR2 is LQKENI.

This clone is a singleton in its sample. The DNA for the CDR3 is TGTGCCAGCAGCCAAGCACAGAACTATGGCTACACCTTC. This encodes CASSQAQNYGYTF. The genes are TRBV14 and TRBJ1-2; D not certain. This CDR3 region has 13 residues. Germline CDR1 SGHDN, CDR2 FVKESK. V was clipped by 1 base and J by 2 bases, with 5 bases between them.

The chain links TRBV7-9 to TRBJ1-6; no clear D gene. The germline V gene encodes CDR1 SEHNR and CDR2 FQNEAQ (reference sequence). This CDR3 contains 14 residues. The V end was cut by 3 bases, the J end by 4 bases, with 7 bases between. CDR3 residues: CASSLLSYNSPLHF. The CDR3, as DNA: TGTGCCAGCAGCTTGTTGAGTTATAATTCACCCCTCCACTTT.

V gene TRBV15 combines with J gene TRBJ1-5; D is unclear. The CDR3 is 16 amino acids. Trimming took off 0 bases at V and 3 bases at J, with 12 bases between the two ends. Germline V gives CDR1 LNHNV, CDR2 YYDKDF (reference sequence). CDR3 coding DNA: TGTGCCACCAGCAGAGATCTGGCCGAGACCAATCAGCCCCAGCATTTT. Translated, it gives CATSRDLAETNQPQHF.

The chain employs TRBV29-1 and TRBJ1-3, with a weak D call TRBD1 (6 bases). Germline V CDR1 and CDR2: SQVTM, ANQGSEA. The CDR3 totals 14 residues. The germline V and J ends were trimmed by 4 bases and 0 bases, with 10 bases remaining between them. This chain's CDR3 is CSVATGSSGNTIYF. CDR3 nucleotides: TGCAGCGTTGCGACAGGAAGCTCTGGAAACACCATATATTTT.

J is TRBJ2-6 and V is TRBV18, with 10 positions matching TRBD1. Germline V gene sequence: CDR1 KGHSH, CDR2 LQKENI. The J segment lost 0 bases and the V segment lost 0 bases, leaving 5 bases of the junction unmatched. The CDR3 sequence is 19 residues long. CDR3 in DNA: TGTGCCAGCTCACCACCGGGGACAGGGGTGTCCTCTGGGGCCAACGTCCTGACTTTC. It translates to CASSPPGTGVSSGANVLTF.

In nucleotides, the CDR3 is TGTGCCAGCTCAGTGGACGGGGCTCCAGCGGGGGAAAAACTGTTTTTT. It is translated as CASSVDGAPAGEKLFF. The J gene is TRBJ1-4, the V gene TRBV18; D perhaps matches TRBD1 (5 bases). CDR1 and CDR2 (germline): KGHSH, LQKENI. V lost 5 bases and J lost 8, with 21 bases in between. The CDR3 spans 16 residues.

V gene TRBV28 combines with J gene TRBJ1-1, with no clear D. Germline loops: CDR1 MDHEN, CDR2 SYDVKM. This CDR3 contains 14 residues. Trimming took off 7 bases at V and 5 bases at J, with 17 bases between the two ends. The CDR3 DNA sequence: TGTGCCAGCATATTGAGGGTAGATGAAACTGAAGCTTTCTTT. Residues: CASILRVDETEAFF.

The sample holds one count of this clone. The chain joins TRBV19 to TRBJ2-7; no clear D. V dropped 5 bases and J dropped 0 bases, with 8 bases sitting between them. CDR3 length: 13 residues. Germline V gene sequence: CDR1 LNHDA, CDR2 SQIVND (reference sequence). As DNA, the CDR3 is TGTGCCAGTAGTCGAGGTCTCTCCTACGAGCAGTACTTC. Residues: CASSRGLSYEQYF.

The chain combines TRBV11-3 with TRBJ1-1; no firm D call. Per germline, CDR1 SGHNT and CDR2 YENEEA. The CDR3 runs 17 residues. Deletions cut 0 bases from V and 0 bases from J, with 14 bases between. CDR3 sequence: CASSLEVLGRMNTEAFF. In nucleotides, the CDR3 is TGTGCCAGCAGCTTAGAGGTTTTAGGGAGAATGAACACTGAAGCTTTCTTT.

This chain links TRBV10-3 with TRBJ2-1; TRBD2 might be the D (6 bases). With 2 bases removed from V and 8 bases from J, the gap between germline ends came to 13 bases. Germline V gene data show CDR1 as ENHRY and CDR2 as SYGVKD. The CDR3 loop spans 14 amino acids. The CDR3 loop reads CAISERGREDEQFF. As DNA, the CDR3 is TGTGCCATCAGTGAGAGGGGCAGGGAGGATGAGCAGTTCTTC.

The V and J genes are TRBV19 and TRBJ1-4, with 10 bases that match TRBD1. Germline CDR1 is LNHDA and CDR2 is SQIVND (reference sequence). The CDR3 runs 15 residues. Trimming took 6 bases from V and 3 from J; bases not matched to a gene: 4. CDR3 protein: CASRPGTGANEKLFF. The CDR3 region has the DNA TGTGCCAGTAGGCCCGGGACAGGGGCTAATGAAAAACTGTTTTTT.

This chain joins TRBV18 and TRBJ2-3, with TRBD1 matching over 9 bases. The CDR3 covers 15 residues. CDR1 and CDR2 from the germline V gene are KGHSH and LQKENI. V shed 3 bases, J shed 2 bases, and the junction held 3 bases outside the gene matches. This CDR3 reads CASSPKQGATDTQYF. The CDR3 bases are TGTGCCAGCTCACCGAAACAGGGGGCCACAGATACGCAGTATTTT.

This clone was detected a few times. The chain combines TRBV19 with TRBJ1-1, with D maybe TRBD1 (6 bases). CDR1 is LNHDA and CDR2 is SQIVND in the germline V gene (reference sequence). The CDR3 is 13 amino acids. Trimming cost V 10 bases and J 5 bases, with 17 bases left between them. CDR3 bases: TGTGCCACAATTTCAGGGGCTATTACTGAAGCTTTCTTT. Translation: CATISGAITEAFF. The variable domain in full, with the rest retrieved from reference TRBV19 and TRBJ1-1, is DGGITQSPKYLFRKEGQNVTLSCEQNLNHDAMYWYRQDPGQGLRLIYYSQIVNDFQKGDIAEGYSVSREKKESFPLTVTSAQKNPTAFYLCATISGAITEAFFGQGTRLTVV.

The chain couples TRBV6-5 to TRBJ1-2, with 7 bases fitting TRBD1. V lost 5 bases, J lost 0 bases, and 3 bases stayed unmatched. The CDR3 extends over 14 amino acids. Germline V gives CDR1 MNHEY, CDR2 SVGAGI. The CDR3 loop is CASSRQGSNYGYTF. CDR3 bases: TGTGCCAGCAGTCGACAGGGTTCTAACTATGGCTACACCTTC.

V and J are TRBV2 and TRBJ2-1; D remains unclear. Deletions cut 6 bases from V and 9 bases from J, with 18 bases between. The CDR3 totals 14 residues. Germline-derived CDR1 and CDR2 are SNHLY and FYNNEI. The CDR3 is CASRNDVGLGEQFF. For the CDR3, the DNA is TGTGCCAGCAGAAACGACGTGGGGTTGGGTGAGCAGTTCTTC.

The J gene is TRBJ2-5, the V gene TRBV10-3, with 9 bases lining up with TRBD2. The CDR3 covers 16 residues. V lost 0 bases to trimming and J lost 3 bases; unmatched junction nucleotides: 5. Germline V gene sequence: CDR1 ENHRY, CDR2 SYGVKD. The chain's CDR3 is CAISESLAGVKETQYF. CDR3 in DNA: TGTGCCATCAGTGAGTCTTTAGCGGGAGTTAAAGAGACCCAGTACTTC.

J is TRBJ2-7 and V is TRBV5-4, with a tentative D call TRBD2 (6 bases). The CDR3 totals 13 residues. The germline gives CDR1 SGHNT, CDR2 YYREEE (reference sequence). V gave up 3 bases and J gave up 7 bases, with 14 bases separating them. The CDR3 DNA follows: TGTGCCAGCAGCTCTCAGGGAGGCGAGGAGCAGTACTTC. Its protein product is CASSSQGGEEQYF.

V usage is TRBV5-4 and J usage is TRBJ1-3; D unclear. This CDR3 region has 14 residues. The germline CDR1 and CDR2 sequences are SGHNT and YYREEE (reference sequence). Trimming stripped 4 bases from V and 1 base from J, with 9 bases between. The CDR3 region is CASSTFMSGNTIYF. The CDR3, as DNA: TGTGCCAGCAGCACCTTTATGTCTGGAAACACCATATATTTT.

This rearrangement joins TRBV4-1 to TRBJ2-2; D is undetermined. Between the trimmed V and J ends, which lost 0 bases and 1 base, there was a span of 3 bases. CDR1 and CDR2 from the germline V gene are MGHRA and YSYEKL. The CDR3 totals 14 residues. The DNA of the CDR3 is TGCGCCAGCAGCCAAGATCAGAACACCGGGGAGCTGTTTTTT. Protein: CASSQDQNTGELFF.

The J gene is TRBJ2-5, the V gene TRBV5-1; D possibly corresponds to TRBD1 (7 bases). The germline V gene has CDR1 SGHRS and CDR2 YFSETQ. With 0 bases removed from V and 4 bases from J, the gap between germline ends came to 10 bases. CDR3 length: 14 amino acids. CDR3 protein: CASSLEQGGETQYF. CDR3 DNA sequence: TGCGCCAGCAGCTTGGAGCAGGGGGGAGAGACCCAGTACTTC. Using reference TRBV5-1 and TRBJ2-5 for the parts outside the CDR3, the full variable domain is KAGVTQTPRYLIKTRGQQVTLSCSPISGHRSVSWYQQTPGQGLQFLFEYFSETQRNKGNFPGRFSGRQFSNSRSEMNVSTLELGDSALYLCASSLEQGGETQYFGPGTRLLVL.